The 10 T cell receptor beta chains presented below share a single source sample, sequenced in a study of T-cell reconstitution after alpha-beta-depleted transplantation in children (dated by TCRdb to the mid-2010s). Sample treatment or condition, as interpreted from the label and publication: allogeneic hematopoietic cell transplantation with graft depleted of TCRalphabeta T cells and CD19 B cells. The method behind the library was PCR. The instrument given in TCRdb is Illumina HiSeq 2500. Molecular barcoding was employed in the preparation of TCR libraries, with unique molecular identifiers being used to normalize TCRbeta repertoire quantification. The raw public reads went through TCRdb reprocessing: fastp at Q25, MiXCR clone calling, in-frame beta chains kept. Records with the same CDR3 protein are collapsed into one entry carrying the most frequent genes and DNA. The table for this sample lists more than 400,000 distinct CDR3 sequences; roughly an eighth of them were counted only once. The top ten constitute around 13% of the sample.

Material: PBMCs, mostly from graft donor cells, obtained 180 days after TCRalphabeta/CD19-depleted stem cell transplant. The source of these receptors is a female patient between 2 and 15 years old who had a stem cell transplant for aplastic anemia, so the T cells may come from the graft donor.

In regard to this clonotype: The junction shows a germline mismatch at one end, possibly a read error. V is TRBV18 and J is TRBJ1-2; 7 bases align to TRBD1. CDR1 is KGHSH and CDR2 is LQKENI in the germline V gene. This CDR3 has 13 residues. The CDR3, as DNA: TGTGCCAGCTCACCTGACAGGGCCTATGGCGACACCTTC. It encodes CASSPDRAYGDTF.

This clonotype has at least ten counts. The rearrangement joins TRBV4-3 to TRBJ2-5; D is tentatively TRBD1 or TRBD2 (5 bases each). This CDR3 contains 16 residues. The ends were cut back, 0 bases at V and 5 bases at J, with 16 bases in the middle. CDR1 is LGHNA, CDR2 YSLEER, per germline. CDR3 coding DNA: TGCGCCAGCAGCCAAGATCGTCCAGGGACCTCGGAGACCCAGTACTTC. It translates to CASSQDRPGTSETQYF.

This chain uses TRBV7-7 with TRBJ2-2; 11 bases fit TRBD2. Germline V lookup: CDR1 SSHAT, CDR2 FNYEAQ (reference sequence). The trim removed 6 bases at V and 0 bases at J, leaving 6 bases unmatched. CDR3 length: 17 amino acids. The CDR3, as DNA: TGTGCCAGCAGTGCCGGGACTAGCGGACCGAACACCGGGGAGCTGTTTTTT. Residues: CASSAGTSGPNTGELFF.

This clonotype was observed a handful of times. The chain carries TRBV20-1 and TRBJ1-1; TRBD1 agrees at 7 bases. This CDR3 spans 14 amino acids. The germline gives CDR1 DFQATT, CDR2 SNEGSKA (reference sequence). V trimming: 0 bases; J trimming: 7 bases; junction bases outside the gene matches: 8. For the CDR3, the DNA is TGCAGTGCTAGAGATCGATACAGGGGCGTTGAAGCTTTCTTT. It yields the protein CSARDRYRGVEAFF.

This clonotype was seen a handful of times. The J gene is TRBJ2-4, the V gene TRBV2, with 11 bases fitting TRBD2. This CDR3 is built from 16 residues. Germline trimming cut 6 bases from V and 2 bases from J; bases unmatched to any gene: 6. Germline CDR1 SNHLY, CDR2 FYNNEI. In DNA form, the CDR3 reads TGTGCCAGCAGGCTACTAGCGGGAGACTCCAAAAACATTCAGTACTTC. Translation gives CASRLLAGDSKNIQYF.

This clonotype was counted between two and nine times. The chain recombines TRBV7-3 with TRBJ2-2; 8 bases map to TRBD1. The V gene end was trimmed by 4 bases and the J gene end by 4 bases; junction bases not matched to a gene: 2. Germline CDR1 is SGHTA and CDR2 is FQGTGA. The CDR3 runs 14 residues. The CDR3 nucleotides are TGTGCCAGCAGCTCGACAGGGGCCACCGGGGAGCTGTTTTTT. Residues: CASSSTGATGELFF.

This clonotype turned up a few times. This chain joins TRBV11-1 and TRBJ2-1, with 13 positions matching TRBD2. The junction had 15 bases not matched to a gene; V was cut back by 0 bases and J by 1 base. From germline, CDR1 is SGHAT and CDR2 FQDESV (reference sequence). CDR3 length: 22 residues. CDR3 nucleotides: TGTGCCAGCAGCTTAGCAGGGAGGACTAGCGGGAGAAGAATATTGTCCTACAATGAGCAGTTCTTC. This sequence encodes CASSLAGRTSGRRILSYNEQFF.

The V gene is TRBV7-9, the J gene TRBJ2-7; possibly TRBD1 or TRBD2 for D (6 bases each). V lost 5 bases to trimming and J lost 2 bases, with 10 bases between them. The germline V gene has CDR1 SEHNR and CDR2 FQNEAQ (reference sequence). There are 13 residues in the CDR3. CDR3 region: CASSRGGTYEQYV. CDR3 nucleotides: TGTGCCAGCAGCCGAGGGGGGACCTACGAGCAGTACGTC.

The chain combines TRBV12-3 or TRBV12-4 with TRBJ1-3; 8 bases line up with TRBD1. The CDR3 has 16 amino acids. V gave up 4 bases and J gave up 4 bases; unmatched junction bases: 9. CDR3 sequence: CASSSSGTGWGNTIYF. CDR3 nucleotide sequence: TGTGCCAGCAGTTCCTCCGGGACAGGTTGGGGAAACACCATATATTTT.

J is TRBJ1-1 and V is TRBV3-1; maybe TRBD1 (5 bases). Germline V CDR1 and CDR2: LGHDT, YNNKEL (reference sequence). The V end lost 4 bases, the J end lost 3 bases, and 15 bases lay between the germline ends. CDR3 length: 15 residues. CDR3 region: CASSLQAREDTEAFF. CDR3 nucleotides: TGTGCCAGCAGCCTTCAGGCCAGGGAAGACACTGAAGCTTTCTTT.